The subject of this entry is one TCR beta chain. The data are from a study of blood T cell repertoires in COVID-19. Study at large: There were acute and convalescent COVID-19 samples, and they came from the United States, Italy and Spain. Nucleic acid was either cDNA or gDNA, and it came from T cells, B-cell-depleted T cells, or PBMCs.

Authors' processing steps: Reference gene primer amplification in the assay estimated nucleated cell counts. This table comes from immunoSEQ multiplex PCR, and its TCRdb copy is limited to in-frame clones, with some not included. The V and J calls and clone size were taken over from that table, and D and trimming were inferred from the DNA. The sample contains around 140,000 clones, under 90% of which appear only once. Material: peripheral blood. The TCR originated in a human donor in a cohort sampled during active COVID-19.

The CDR3 region has the DNA TGCGCCAGCAGCCAAGATCGCACGGACCGGGGGGGGCAGTTCTTC. Amino acids: CASSQDRTDRGGQFF. The genes are TRBV4-3 and TRBJ2-1; 8 bases are shared with TRBD2. This CDR3 is built from 15 residues. Trimming removed 0 bases from V and 12 bases from J; junction bases left unmatched: 10. Germline loops: CDR1 LGHNA, CDR2 YSLEER.